These 18 T cell receptor beta chains were sequenced from one sample in a study of regulatory T cells in long-lasting Graves disease. The time point here: newly diagnosed GD, antithyroid drugs for less than 3 months. PBMC RNA served as the TCR library source. CDR3-region Arm-PCR and iRepertoire HTBI primers produced the TCR beta libraries. A single record per CDR3 protein comes from TCRdb applying MiXCR to the multiplex PCR reads. The repertoire includes some 560,000 distinct CDR3 sequences, more than 15% of them detected once, and 25% sits in the top ten. These data were likewise used in another study, on T cells in Graves' hyperthyroidism and ophthalmopathy.

The sequencing here drew on peripheral blood mononuclear cells (PBMCs), taken at new diagnosis, from a patient treated with antithyroid drugs. These TCRs come from a woman aged 40 to 65 with Graves disease.

This clonotype was seen ten or more times. The CDR3 DNA is TGTGCCAGCAGCCGACAGTCCTCCTATGGCTACACCTTC. Translated, it gives CASSRQSSYGYTF. The chain carries TRBV2 and TRBJ1-2, with D possibly matching TRBD1 (5 bases). V was pared by 6 bases and J by 4 bases, with 12 bases between. This CDR3 contains 13 residues. From germline, CDR1 is SNHLY and CDR2 FYNNEI. The variable domain in full, with the rest retrieved from reference TRBV2 and TRBJ1-2, is EPEVTQTPSHQVTQMGQEVILRCVPISNHLYFYWYRQILGQKVEFLVSFYNNEISEKSEIFDDQFSVERPDGSNFTLKIRSTKLEDSAMYFCASSRQSSYGYTFGSGTRLTVV.

The rearrangement uses TRBV6-5 and TRBJ1-2; no reliable D call. Trimming stripped 2 bases from V and 8 bases from J, with 9 bases between. The CDR3 contains 12 residues. Germline V CDR1 and CDR2: MNHEY, SVGAGI. The DNA of the CDR3 is TGTGCCAGCAGTTACGGCCGAGAGGGCTACACCTTC. It translates to CASSYGREGYTF.

This clonotype was picked up a small number of times. The chain uses TRBV19 and TRBJ1-1, with D perhaps TRBD1 (6 bases). The V gene lost 6 bases and the J gene lost 2 bases, with 19 bases spanning the gap. This CDR3 is built from 16 residues. Per germline, CDR1 LNHDA and CDR2 SQIVND (reference sequence). The CDR3 DNA follows: TGTGCCAGTAGCTTTACAGGGTTAAACAGCAACACTGAAGCTTTCTTT. Its protein product is CASSFTGLNSNTEAFF.

The table lists this clonotype with many counts. This chain links TRBV7-6 with TRBJ2-1; a possible D gene is TRBD2 (5 bases). Trimming pared 5 bases from V and 5 bases from J, leaving 13 bases between. CDR1 and CDR2 from the germline V gene are SGHVS and FNYEAQ. The CDR3 spans 14 residues. The CDR3 DNA sequence: TGTGCCAGCAGCCAGATGGGAGAAAACAATGAGCAGTTCTTC. It specifies CASSQMGENNEQFF.

This clonotype came up many times. The chain couples TRBV7-9 to TRBJ2-5; 7 nucleotides align to TRBD2. J gave up 0 bases and V 5 bases, and 12 bases lay outside the gene matches. The V gene's germline CDR1 is SEHNR and CDR2 FQNEAQ (reference sequence). The CDR3 has 17 residues. The CDR3 is CASSHPLRGLYQETQYF. The CDR3 region has the DNA TGTGCCAGCAGCCATCCCTTGCGGGGGTTGTACCAAGAGACCCAGTACTTC.

The sample holds many counts of this clonotype. CDR3 amino acids: CASSLKGGANVLTF. The CDR3 nucleotides are TGTGCCAGCAGCTTAAAGGGTGGGGCCAACGTCCTGACTTTC. V and J are TRBV13 and TRBJ2-6; D gene unclear. CDR3 length: 14 amino acids. V lost 2 bases and J lost 3, with 5 bases in between. CDR1 is PRHDT, CDR2 FYEKMQ, per germline (reference sequence). Combining the CDR3 with reference TRBV13 and TRBJ2-6 gives the whole variable domain AAGVIQSPRHLIKEKRETATLKCYPIPRHDTVYWYQQGPGQDPQFLISFYEKMQSDKGSIPDRFSAQQFSDYHSELNMSSLELGDSALYFCASSLKGGANVLTFGAGSRLTVL.

The rearrangement joins TRBV5-1 to TRBJ2-6; no clear D gene. CDR3 length: 14 amino acids. The germline CDR1 and CDR2 sequences are SGHRS and YFSETQ. V lost 0 bases and J lost 3, with 4 bases in between. CDR3 amino acids: CASSLGDGANVLTF. In DNA form, the CDR3 reads TGCGCCAGCAGCTTGGGAGATGGGGCCAACGTCCTGACTTTC.

This clonotype was picked up many times. The chain carries TRBV11-2 and TRBJ2-6, with D tentatively TRBD2 (6 bases). This CDR3 has 14 amino acids. Germline CDR1 SGHAT, CDR2 FQNNGV. The ends were cut back, 8 bases at V and 1 base at J, with 9 bases in the middle. CDR3 sequence (DNA): TGTGCCAGCGGCGGGACGTCTGGGGCCAACGTCCTGACTTTC. Amino acids: CASGGTSGANVLTF. The full variable domain, rest sourced from reference TRBV11-2 and TRBJ2-6, is EAGVAQSPRYKIIEKRQSVAFWCNPISGHATLYWYQQILGQGPKLLIQFQNNGVVDDSQLPKDRFSAERLKGVDSTLKIQPAKLEDSAVYLCASGGTSGANVLTFGAGSRLTVL.

This clonotype was seen many times. The CDR3 DNA reads TGTGCCAGCGGTCAGGTCAATCAGCCCCAGCATTTT. Translation gives CASGQVNQPQHF. V gene TRBV2 combines with J gene TRBJ1-5; D gene unclear. With 8 bases removed from V and 3 bases from J, the gap between germline ends came to 8 bases. There are 12 residues in the CDR3. Germline values: CDR1 SNHLY, CDR2 FYNNEI.

This clonotype has ten or more counts. V usage is TRBV2 and J usage is TRBJ1-4; D ambiguous. The V end was cut by 1 base, the J end by 8 bases, with 11 bases between. From germline, CDR1 is SNHLY and CDR2 FYNNEI. CDR3 size: 14 residues. The CDR3 region is CASSEGVPGEKLFF. The DNA of the CDR3 is TGTGCCAGCAGTGAAGGGGTACCGGGAGAAAAACTGTTTTTT.

The chain carries TRBV12-3 or TRBV12-4 and TRBJ2-7; D unclear. The CDR3 runs to 13 residues. The ends were cut back, 3 bases at V and 3 bases at J, with 9 bases in the middle. CDR3 sequence: CASSLGNIYEQYF. CDR3 nucleotide sequence: TGTGCCAGCAGTTTGGGCAACATCTACGAGCAGTACTTC.

The rearrangement joins TRBV9 to TRBJ2-1; 7 bases map to TRBD2. CDR3 length: 15 residues. Per germline, CDR1 SGDLS and CDR2 YYNGEE. V trimming: 2 bases; J trimming: 8 bases; junction bases outside the gene matches: 10. The CDR3 loop reads CASSVPGRDYDEQFF. The CDR3 nucleotides read TGTGCCAGCAGCGTTCCAGGGAGGGATTATGATGAGCAGTTCTTC.

This clonotype has ten or more counts. The chain is built from TRBV6-2 or TRBV6-3 and TRBJ2-3, with 15 bases aligning to TRBD2. The germline CDR1 and CDR2 sequences are MNHEY and SVGEGT. After removal of 6 bases from V and 7 bases from J, the junction contained 8 bases not matched to a gene. This CDR3 has 16 amino acids. The CDR3 bases are TGTGCCAGCAGCGACCAGGGACTAGCGGGGGGAAATACGCAGTATTTT. Its translation: CASSDQGLAGGNTQYF.

The V gene is TRBV28, the J gene TRBJ1-5, with D possibly TRBD1 on 5 matching bases. CDR3 length equals 16 residues. Trimming pared 8 bases from V and 4 bases from J, leaving 21 bases between. Germline CDR1 reads MDHEN; CDR2 reads SYDVKM. This chain's CDR3 is CASLPGGGTANQPQHF. For the CDR3, the DNA is TGTGCCAGCCTCCCCGGCGGGGGAACCGCGAATCAGCCCCAGCATTTT.

This clonotype was counted a few times. The V gene is TRBV6-1, the J gene TRBJ1-2, with D possibly being TRBD1 (5 bases). The CDR3 is 17 residues long. Germline V CDR1 and CDR2: MNHNS, SASEGT. Trimming took off 5 bases at V and 0 bases at J, with 19 bases between the two ends. The CDR3 region has the DNA TGTGCCAGCAGTACATCAGGGAAAGGGACTTCTAACTATGGCTACACCTTC. Translated: CASSTSGKGTSNYGYTF.

The sample holds many counts of this clonotype. The rearrangement uses TRBV3-1 and TRBJ2-1; perhaps D is TRBD1 or TRBD2 (5 bases each). The CDR3 has 16 amino acids. Trimming stripped 4 bases from V and 0 bases from J, with 13 bases between. Germline-derived CDR1 and CDR2 are LGHDT and YNNKEL (reference sequence). The CDR3 reads CASSPWDQSSYNEQFF. The CDR3 DNA sequence: TGTGCCAGCAGCCCTTGGGACCAAAGCTCCTACAATGAGCAGTTCTTC.

In this sample, this clonotype turned up a few times. V usage is TRBV20-1 and J usage is TRBJ1-5; D is undetermined. V dropped 3 bases and J dropped 7 bases, with 10 bases sitting between them. CDR1 and CDR2 from the germline V gene are DFQATT and SNEGSKA (reference sequence). CDR3 length: 12 residues. The CDR3 region is CSASDGEQPQHF. The CDR3 DNA reads TGCAGTGCTAGCGACGGGGAACAGCCCCAGCATTTT.

V and J are TRBV12-3 or TRBV12-4 and TRBJ1-2; 7 bases map to TRBD1. This CDR3 region has 13 residues. The junction had 4 bases not matched to a gene; V was cut back by 2 bases and J by 7 bases. CDR3 DNA sequence: TGTGCCAGCAGTTTAACGACAGGGAGTGGCTACACCTTC. Its protein is CASSLTTGSGYTF.